This T cell receptor beta chain emerged from a study of blood T cell repertoires in COVID-19 (dated by TCRdb to about 2020). About the study as a whole: Samples covering the acute and convalescent phases of COVID-19 were provided by collaborators in the United States, Italy and Spain. The prospective study material was composed of cDNA or gDNA derived from T cells, B-cell-depleted T cells, or PBMCs. Nearly every sample came with metadata listing a de-identified subject ID, COVID-19 status, age in years and sex. The repertoires were released in a freely available public database intended as a resource for research on the immune response to SARS-CoV-2. Where available, HLA class I and class II types were taken from metadata supplied by the sample provider and were not determined by assay-based typing. Samples were obtained from the ongoing ImmuneRACE study (first 160 participants) and from over 1,000 subjects provided by 6 global collaborators. The dataset comprised deeply sampled blood TCRbeta repertoires from subjects exposed to, actively infected with, or recovered from COVID-19.

Of note for this clone: Its antigen is currently not known. A read error may account for a junction end that differs from germline.

From a lookup of the germline V gene, CDR1 and CDR2 are SGHDN and FVKESK. CDR3 length: 15 amino acids, cysteine to phenylalanine. Only the CDR3 portion is preserved as DNA: 45 bases, with reading frame beginning at the first base. What the research found in general, with its limitations: Clinical and demographic metadata were provided uncurated, with the amount varying by source and participant.

The immunoSEQ Assay, a bias-controlled multiplex PCR, was used to amplify TCRbeta CDR3 regions from genomic DNA. The study's processing was this. Within the assay, amplification of reference gene primers was used to estimate how many nucleated cells each sample contained. Sequence reads were collapsed and filtered to measure the absolute abundance of every unique TCRbeta CDR3 rearrangement. For each sample, productive Simpson clonality was calculated by taking the square root of Simpson's diversity index across productive rearrangements. The immuneACCESS repertoire file appears here via TCRdb, limited to in-frame rearrangements. These files lack a portion of the clones; in checked studies, under half of the deficit traces to unresolved V genes, and the cause of the others is not known. V, J and clone size derive from that table, while D and trimming were established from the DNA sequence. This sample has 22,000 or so clones in its table, and about 88% of those were observed once. Together, the top ten hold approximately 12% of the sample.

The collaborating institutions used their own protocols to collect whole blood in K2EDTA tubes. For TCRbeta analysis, collaborators shipped samples as frozen whole blood, isolated PBMCs, or DNA extracted from either of those sample types. The TCR was taken from a human donor in a cohort sampled during active COVID-19. The donor label of this sample is uncertain. The sequenced sample was peripheral blood. The chain uses TRBV14 and TRBJ2-7; D gene: possibly TRBD2, on 5 matching bases. CDR3 protein: CASSQGRAWENEQYF. The DNA sequence is given as TGTGCCAGCAGTCAAGGTAGAGCTTGGGAGAACGAGCAGTACTTC.